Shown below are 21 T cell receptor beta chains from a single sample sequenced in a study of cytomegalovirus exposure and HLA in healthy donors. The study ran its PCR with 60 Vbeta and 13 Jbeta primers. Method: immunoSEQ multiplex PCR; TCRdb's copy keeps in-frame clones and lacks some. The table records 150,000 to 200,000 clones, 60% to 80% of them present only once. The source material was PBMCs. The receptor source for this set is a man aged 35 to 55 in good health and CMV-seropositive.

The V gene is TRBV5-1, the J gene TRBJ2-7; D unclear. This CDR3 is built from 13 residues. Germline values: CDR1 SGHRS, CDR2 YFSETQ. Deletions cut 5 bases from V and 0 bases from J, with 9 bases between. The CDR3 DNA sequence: TGCGCCAGCAGACCTAGAAGCTCCTACGAGCAGTACTTC. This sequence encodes CASRPRSSYEQYF.

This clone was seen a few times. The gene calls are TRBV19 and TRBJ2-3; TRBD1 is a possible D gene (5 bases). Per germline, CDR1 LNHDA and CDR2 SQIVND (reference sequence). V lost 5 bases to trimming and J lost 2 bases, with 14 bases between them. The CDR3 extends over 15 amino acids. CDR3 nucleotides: TGTGCCAGTAGTCCAGGGTTACAGCCCACAGATACGCAGTATTTT. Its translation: CASSPGLQPTDTQYF.

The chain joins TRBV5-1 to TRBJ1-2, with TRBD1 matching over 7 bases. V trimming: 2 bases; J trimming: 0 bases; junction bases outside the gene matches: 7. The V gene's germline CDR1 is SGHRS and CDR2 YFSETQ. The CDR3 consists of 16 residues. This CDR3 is CASSLQGMSTNYGYTF. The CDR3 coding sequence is TGCGCCAGCAGCTTACAGGGGATGAGCACTAACTATGGCTACACCTTC. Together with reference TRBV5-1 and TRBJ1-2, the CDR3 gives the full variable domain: KAGVTQTPRYLIKTRGQQVTLSCSPISGHRSVSWYQQTPGQGLQFLFEYFSETQRNKGNFPGRFSGRQFSNSRSEMNVSTLELGDSALYLCASSLQGMSTNYGYTFGSGTRLTVV.

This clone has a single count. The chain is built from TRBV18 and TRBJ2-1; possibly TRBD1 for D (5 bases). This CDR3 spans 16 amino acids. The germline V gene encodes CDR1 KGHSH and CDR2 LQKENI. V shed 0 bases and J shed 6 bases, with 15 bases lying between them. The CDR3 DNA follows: TGTGCCAGCTCACCACCGGGCAGGGCGCCCGGCAATGAGCAGTTCTTC. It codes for CASSPPGRAPGNEQFF.

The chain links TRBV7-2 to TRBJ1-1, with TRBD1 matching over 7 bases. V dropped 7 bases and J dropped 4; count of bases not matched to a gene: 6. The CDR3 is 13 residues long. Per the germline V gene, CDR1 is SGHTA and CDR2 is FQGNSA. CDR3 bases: TGTGCCAGCATCGAACAGGGGTCCACTGAAGCTTTCTTT. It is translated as CASIEQGSTEAFF.

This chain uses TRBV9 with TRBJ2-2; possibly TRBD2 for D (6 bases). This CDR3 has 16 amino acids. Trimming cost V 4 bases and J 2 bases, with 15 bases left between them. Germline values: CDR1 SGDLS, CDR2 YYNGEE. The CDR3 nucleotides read TGTGCCAGCAGCCCCACGGGACTCGGAAACACCGGGGAGCTGTTTTTT. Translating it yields CASSPTGLGNTGELFF.

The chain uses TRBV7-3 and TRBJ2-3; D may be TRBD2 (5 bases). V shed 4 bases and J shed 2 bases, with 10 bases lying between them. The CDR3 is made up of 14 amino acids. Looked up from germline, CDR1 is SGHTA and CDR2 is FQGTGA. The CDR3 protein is CASSSGLYTDTQYF. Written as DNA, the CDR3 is TGTGCCAGCAGCTCCGGACTCTACACAGATACGCAGTATTTT.

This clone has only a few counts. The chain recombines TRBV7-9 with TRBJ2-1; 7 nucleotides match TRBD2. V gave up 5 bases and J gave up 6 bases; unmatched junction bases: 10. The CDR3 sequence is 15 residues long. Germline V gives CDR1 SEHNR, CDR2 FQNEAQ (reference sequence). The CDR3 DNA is TGTGCCAGCAGCGCCCCCGGGACTACTGCCAATGAGCAGTTCTTC. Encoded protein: CASSAPGTTANEQFF.

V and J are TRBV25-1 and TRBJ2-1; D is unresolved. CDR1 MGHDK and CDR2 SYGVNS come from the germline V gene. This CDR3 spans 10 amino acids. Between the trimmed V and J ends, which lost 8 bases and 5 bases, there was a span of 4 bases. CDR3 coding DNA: TGTGCCAGCGGCCACAATGAGCAGTTCTTC. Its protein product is CASGHNEQFF.

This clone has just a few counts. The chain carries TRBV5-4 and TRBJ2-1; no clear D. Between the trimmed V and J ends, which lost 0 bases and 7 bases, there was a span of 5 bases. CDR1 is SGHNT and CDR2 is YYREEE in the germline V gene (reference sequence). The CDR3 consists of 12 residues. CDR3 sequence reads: CASSLEENEQFF. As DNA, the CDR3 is TGTGCCAGCAGCTTGGAGGAGAATGAGCAGTTCTTC.

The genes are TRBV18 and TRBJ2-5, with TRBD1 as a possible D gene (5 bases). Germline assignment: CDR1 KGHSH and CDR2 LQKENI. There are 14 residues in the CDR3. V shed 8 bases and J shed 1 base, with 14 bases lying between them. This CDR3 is CASAPPDSQETQYF. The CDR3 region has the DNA TGTGCCAGCGCCCCACCTGACAGCCAAGAGACCCAGTACTTC. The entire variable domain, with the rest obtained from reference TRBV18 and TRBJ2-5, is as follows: NAGVMQNPRHLVRRRGQEARLRCSPMKGHSHVYWYRQLPEEGLKFMVYLQKENIIDESGMPKERFSAEFPKEGPSILRIQQVVRGDSAAYFCASAPPDSQETQYFGPGTRLLVL.

CDR3 nucleotide sequence: TGTGCCAGCAGCCACACCGGGACCTACGAGCAGTACTTC. The encoded protein is CASSHTGTYEQYF. This sequence joins TRBV7-2 and TRBJ2-7; possibly TRBD2 for D (5 bases). CDR1 and CDR2 (germline): SGHTA, FQGNSA. The CDR3 spans 13 residues. Deletions cut 5 bases from V and 2 bases from J, with 10 bases between.

The CDR3 nucleotides read TGTGCCAGCAGCTCGTTGTACAATGAGCAGTTCTTC. The encoded protein is CASSSLYNEQFF. The chain links TRBV11-3 to TRBJ2-1; no reliable D call. The germline gives CDR1 SGHNT, CDR2 YENEEA. Trimming removed 4 bases at V and 4 bases at J, with 5 bases between. This CDR3 contains 12 residues.

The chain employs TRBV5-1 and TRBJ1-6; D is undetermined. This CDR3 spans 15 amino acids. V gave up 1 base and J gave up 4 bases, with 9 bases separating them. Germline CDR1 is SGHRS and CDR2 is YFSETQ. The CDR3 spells CASSLRGDYNSPLHF. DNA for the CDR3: TGCGCCAGCAGCTTGAGAGGAGATTATAATTCACCCCTCCACTTT.

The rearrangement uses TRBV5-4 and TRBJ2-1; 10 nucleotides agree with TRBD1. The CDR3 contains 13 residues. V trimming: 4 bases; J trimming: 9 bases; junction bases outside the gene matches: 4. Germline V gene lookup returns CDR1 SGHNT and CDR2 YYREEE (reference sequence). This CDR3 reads CASSMDRGAEQFF. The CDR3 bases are TGTGCCAGCAGCATGGACAGGGGGGCTGAGCAGTTCTTC. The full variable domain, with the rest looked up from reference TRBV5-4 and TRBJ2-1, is ETGVTQSPTHLIKTRGQQVTLRCSSQSGHNTVSWYQQALGQGPQFIFQYYREEENGRGNFPPRFSGLQFPNYSSELNVNALELDDSALYLCASSMDRGAEQFFGPGTRLTVL.

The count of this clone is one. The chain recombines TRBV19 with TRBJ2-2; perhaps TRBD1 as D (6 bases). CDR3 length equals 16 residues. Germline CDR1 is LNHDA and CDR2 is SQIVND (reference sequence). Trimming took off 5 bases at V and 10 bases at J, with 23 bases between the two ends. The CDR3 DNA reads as TGTGCCAGTAGTCCCCCCCAGGGGCGTAAGTCCGAGGAGCTGTTTTTT. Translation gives CASSPPQGRKSEELFF.

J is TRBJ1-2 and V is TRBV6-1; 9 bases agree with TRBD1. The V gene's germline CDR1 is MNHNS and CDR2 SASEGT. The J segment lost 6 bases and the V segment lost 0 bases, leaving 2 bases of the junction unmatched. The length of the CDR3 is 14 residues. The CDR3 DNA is TGTGCCAGCAGTGAAGCGGACAGGGGAGATGGCTACACCTTC. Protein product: CASSEADRGDGYTF.

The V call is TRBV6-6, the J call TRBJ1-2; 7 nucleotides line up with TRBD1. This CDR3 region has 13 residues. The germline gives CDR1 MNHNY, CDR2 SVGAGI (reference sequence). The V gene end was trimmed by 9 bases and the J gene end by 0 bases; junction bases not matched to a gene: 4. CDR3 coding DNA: TGTGCCAGTAGACAGGGCCCTAACTATGGCTACACCTTC. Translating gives CASRQGPNYGYTF.

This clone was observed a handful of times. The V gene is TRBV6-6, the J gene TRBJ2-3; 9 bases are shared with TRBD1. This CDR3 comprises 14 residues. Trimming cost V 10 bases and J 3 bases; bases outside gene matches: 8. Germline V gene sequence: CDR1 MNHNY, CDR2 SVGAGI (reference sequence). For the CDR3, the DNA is TGTGCCACCCGGACAGGGGTGAGGACAGATACGCAGTATTTT. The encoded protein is CATRTGVRTDTQYF.

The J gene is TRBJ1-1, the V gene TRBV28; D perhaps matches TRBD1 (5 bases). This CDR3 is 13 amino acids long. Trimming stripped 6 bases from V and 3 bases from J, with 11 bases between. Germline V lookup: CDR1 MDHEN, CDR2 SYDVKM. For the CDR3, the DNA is TGTGCCAGCAGGCGGGGGGGGGACACTGAAGCTTTCTTT. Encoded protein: CASRRGGDTEAFF. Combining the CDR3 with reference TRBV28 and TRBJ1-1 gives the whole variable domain DVKVTQSSRYLVKRTGEKVFLECVQDMDHENMFWYRQDPGLGLRLIYFSYDVKMKEKGDIPEGYSVSREKKERFSLILESASTNQTSMYLCASRRGGDTEAFFGQGTRLTVV.

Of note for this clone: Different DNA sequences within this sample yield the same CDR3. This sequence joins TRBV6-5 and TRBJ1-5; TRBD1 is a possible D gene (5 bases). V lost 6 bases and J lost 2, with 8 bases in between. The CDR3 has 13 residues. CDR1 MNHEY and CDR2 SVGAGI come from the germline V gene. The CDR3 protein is CASRGQGNQPQHF. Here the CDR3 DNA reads TGTGCCAGCAGGGGGCAAGGCAATCAGCCCCAGCATTTT.